The next 10 T cell receptor beta chains were all read from a single sample in a study of technical replicates of blood from a few donors. The repertoire was sequenced with immunoSEQ multiplex PCR; TCRdb's copy has only in-frame clones and lacks some. The data show about 83,000 clones, roughly 92% seen once. The sample comprised T cells isolated from PBMCs. These receptors all come from a human donor in good health.

CDR3 region: CASSGTSGRTDTQYF. The CDR3 nucleotides read TGCGCCAGCAGCGGGACTAGCGGGAGGACAGATACGCAGTATTTT. The V gene is TRBV5-1, the J gene TRBJ2-3, with 15 nucleotides matching TRBD2. The V gene end was trimmed by 4 bases and the J gene end by 3 bases; junction bases not matched to a gene: 0. CDR1 is SGHRS, CDR2 YFSETQ, per germline. The CDR3 has 15 amino acids.

This chain connects TRBV27 to TRBJ1-6, with 7 nucleotides matching TRBD1. The CDR3 spans 16 residues. V shed 6 bases, J shed 8 bases, and the junction held 13 bases outside the gene matches. In germline, CDR1 is MNHEY, CDR2 SMNVEV (reference sequence). As DNA, the CDR3 is TGTGCCAGCAGATTGGGGACAGTTACTAGGGATTCACCCCTCCACTTT. Translated: CASRLGTVTRDSPLHF.

This sequence joins TRBV29-1 and TRBJ2-2, with 13 nucleotides matching TRBD2. This CDR3 spans 14 amino acids. Germline CDR1 and CDR2: SQVTM and ANQGSEA. V lost 7 bases and J lost 6; bases outside the gene matches: 5. The CDR3 DNA reads TGCAGCGGACTAGCGGGAGGAGCATCCGGGGAGCTGTTTTTT. It codes for CSGLAGGASGELFF.

CDR3 coding DNA: TGTGCCTGGAGTTTTGCGGGGGGCACTGAAGCTTTCTTT. It is translated as CAWSFAGGTEAFF. The rearrangement joins TRBV30 to TRBJ1-1; TRBD1 is a possible D gene (5 bases). V was trimmed by 2 bases and J by 4 bases, leaving 11 bases between them. This CDR3 is 13 amino acids long. The germline V gene encodes CDR1 GTSNPN and CDR2 SVGIG (reference sequence).

The chain links TRBV6-5 to TRBJ1-2, with D perhaps matching TRBD1 (6 bases). This CDR3 is 13 amino acids long. CDR1 is MNHEY, CDR2 SVGAGI, per germline. Trimming left V 5 bases short and J 8 bases short, with 15 bases between. In nucleotides, the CDR3 is TGTGCCAGCAGTATTACAGGGACGCGGGGCTACACCTTC. Protein: CASSITGTRGYTF.

The V and J genes are TRBV10-3 and TRBJ1-2; tentative D call: TRBD1 (5 bases). The CDR3 length is 15 residues. V gave up 0 bases and J gave up 7 bases, with 15 bases separating them. Looked up from germline, CDR1 is ENHRY and CDR2 is SYGVKD. The CDR3 DNA follows: TGTGCCATCAGTGAGTCCGGTAACGCAGGGCTTGGCTACACCTTC. Translated, it gives CAISESGNAGLGYTF.

The V call is TRBV21-1, the J call TRBJ1-5; the table's D call of TRBD1 was not tested on the DNA. TRBV21-1 is termed a pseudogene. This CDR3 comprises 16 residues. The CDR3 sequence: CASSLGETGANQPQHF. DNA of the CDR3: TGTGCCAGCAGCCTCGGAGAGACAGGGGCCAATCAGCCCCAGCATTTT.

This clone has only a few counts. The chain is built from TRBV29-1 and TRBJ1-1, with D possibly being TRBD1 (5 bases). This CDR3 comprises 13 residues. CDR1 SQVTM and CDR2 ANQGSEA come from the germline V gene. Trimming removed 5 bases at V and 1 base at J, with 11 bases between. CDR3 nucleotides: TGCAGCGTTATGATACAGGAGAACACTGAAGCTTTCTTT. Protein: CSVMIQENTEAFF.

This chain joins TRBV19 and TRBJ1-5; 8 nucleotides line up with TRBD1. This CDR3 contains 14 residues. Germline V gene lookup returns CDR1 LNHDA and CDR2 SQIVND (reference sequence). J lost 2 bases, V lost 10 bases, and 7 bases had no gene match. CDR3 bases: TGTGCCATAGCCGAGACAGGGGGCAATCAGCCCCAGCATTTT. Protein sequence: CAIAETGGNQPQHF. The variable domain in full, completed from reference TRBV19 and TRBJ1-5, reads DGGITQSPKYLFRKEGQNVTLSCEQNLNHDAMYWYRQDPGQGLRLIYYSQIVNDFQKGDIAEGYSVSREKKESFPLTVTSAQKNPTAFYLCAIAETGGNQPQHFGDGTRLSIL.

The rearrangement links TRBV9 to TRBJ2-1; TRBD2 matches at 11 bases. The germline gives CDR1 SGDLS, CDR2 YYNGEE. The CDR3 spans 14 residues. V lost 0 bases and J lost 9; bases outside the gene matches: 2. The CDR3 nucleotides are TGTGCCAGCAGCGTAGTGGGGACTAGCGGTGAGCAGTTCTTC. Its translation: CASSVVGTSGEQFF.